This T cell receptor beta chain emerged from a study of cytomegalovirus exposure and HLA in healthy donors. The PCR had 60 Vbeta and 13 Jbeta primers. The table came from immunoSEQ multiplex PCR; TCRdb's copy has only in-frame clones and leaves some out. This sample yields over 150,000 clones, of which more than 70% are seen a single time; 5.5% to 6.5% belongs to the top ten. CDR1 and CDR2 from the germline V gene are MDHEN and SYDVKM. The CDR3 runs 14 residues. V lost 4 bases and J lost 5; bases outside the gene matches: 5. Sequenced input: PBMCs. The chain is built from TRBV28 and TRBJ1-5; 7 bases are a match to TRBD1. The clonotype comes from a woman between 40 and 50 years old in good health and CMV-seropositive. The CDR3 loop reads CASSYRGTYQPQHF. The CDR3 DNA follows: TGTGCCAGCAGTTACAGGGGAACCTATCAGCCCCAGCATTTT.